Shown below are 19 T cell receptor beta chains from a single sample sequenced in a study of blood T cell repertoires in COVID-19. The method was immunoSEQ multiplex PCR; TCRdb's version includes in-frame clones alone and lacks a portion of them. In the table there are some 700,000 clones, about nine tenths of which are singletons. Sample: peripheral blood. These receptors came from a woman between 18 and 30 years old with acute or convalescent COVID-19.

Written as DNA, the CDR3 is TGTGCCAGCAGTCCGGGACAGGGTGGGGATGCCGGGGAGCTGTTTTTT. As protein: CASSPGQGGDAGELFF. The chain joins TRBV27 to TRBJ2-2; 9 bases align to TRBD1. Per germline, CDR1 MNHEY and CDR2 SMNVEV (reference sequence). The CDR3 contains 16 residues. Trimming at V came to 5 bases and at J to 6 bases, leaving 10 bases not matched to a gene.

This rearrangement joins TRBV11-2 to TRBJ2-7, with 7 bases matching TRBD1. This CDR3 has 14 residues. Trimming cost V 2 bases and J 1 base; bases outside gene matches: 2. Germline CDR1 and CDR2: SGHAT and FQNNGV. CDR3 nucleotide sequence: TGTGCCAGCAGCTTACTGACAGGGTCCTACGAGCAGTACTTC. It encodes CASSLLTGSYEQYF.

Comments on this clone: The DNA is left out, because the CDR3 cannot be placed on it with certainty; the CDR3 is given as TCRdb lists it. The chain combines TRBV19 with TRBJ2-1; TRBD2 reflects the table's D call only, with no check against the DNA. Germline values: CDR1 LNHDA, CDR2 SQIVND (reference sequence). The CDR3 has 14 amino acids, counting both end residues. CDR3: CASNLEVGGGASLF.

V and J are TRBV6-5 and TRBJ1-1; D perhaps matches TRBD1 (6 bases). Between the trimmed V and J ends, which lost 0 bases and 6 bases, there was a span of 11 bases. CDR1 MNHEY and CDR2 SVGAGI come from the germline V gene. The CDR3 totals 14 residues. CDR3 sequence (DNA): TGTGCCAGCAGTTACTCAGGGGGTCGGGCTGAAGCTTTCTTT. Its translation is CASSYSGGRAEAFF.

The gene calls are TRBV27 and TRBJ1-1; a possible D gene is TRBD1 (6 bases). Trimming stripped 3 bases from V and 5 bases from J, with 13 bases between. Germline CDR1 is MNHEY and CDR2 is SMNVEV (reference sequence). CDR3 length equals 14 residues. CDR3 region: CASSLLGGGTEAFF. As DNA, the CDR3 is TGTGCCAGCAGTTTGCTAGGGGGTGGTACTGAAGCTTTCTTT.

The rearrangement joins TRBV18 to TRBJ1-6; D may be TRBD1 (5 bases). The CDR3 totals 14 residues. Germline CDR1 KGHSH, CDR2 LQKENI. V lost 4 bases and J 14 bases, leaving 18 bases between the germline ends. CDR3 DNA sequence: TGTGCCAGCTCACTAAGGGAGGGGTTCCGGGCCCTCCACTTT. Its protein product is CASSLREGFRALHF. Drawing the rest from reference TRBV18 and TRBJ1-6, the complete variable domain is NAGVMQNPRHLVRRRGQEARLRCSPMKGHSHVYWYRQLPEEGLKFMVYLQKENIIDESGMPKERFSAEFPKEGPSILRIQQVVRGDSAAYFCASSLREGFRALHFGNGTRLTVT.

The chain uses TRBV28 and TRBJ2-7, with D possibly TRBD1 on 5 matching bases. V shed 6 bases and J shed 3 bases, with 12 bases lying between them. Germline CDR1 is MDHEN and CDR2 is SYDVKM. The CDR3 spans 13 residues. CDR3 protein: CASRMDIHYEQYF. DNA of the CDR3: TGTGCCAGCAGGATGGACATCCACTACGAGCAGTACTTC. The full variable domain, rest sourced from reference TRBV28 and TRBJ2-7, is DVKVTQSSRYLVKRTGEKVFLECVQDMDHENMFWYRQDPGLGLRLIYFSYDVKMKEKGDIPEGYSVSREKKERFSLILESASTNQTSMYLCASRMDIHYEQYFGPGTRLTVT.

V is TRBV5-1 and J is TRBJ1-1; 8 nucleotides agree with TRBD1. Trimming removed 1 base from V and 2 bases from J; junction bases left unmatched: 4. The CDR3 is 15 residues long. Germline loops: CDR1 SGHRS, CDR2 YFSETQ. CDR3 coding DNA: TGCGCCAGCAGCTTGACGGACAGGGCCAACACTGAAGCTTTCTTT. This sequence encodes CASSLTDRANTEAFF.

This sequence joins TRBV7-8 and TRBJ2-7; 9 bases are a match to TRBD1. This CDR3 is built from 13 residues. V was pared by 3 bases and J by 6 bases, with 3 bases of the junction left unmatched. The V gene's germline CDR1 is SGHVS and CDR2 FQNEAQ. CDR3 residues: CASSLDRGLEQYF. CDR3 nucleotides: TGTGCCAGCAGCTTGGACAGGGGACTCGAGCAGTACTTC.

The V call is TRBV18, the J call TRBJ1-2; D not certain. Germline CDR1 is KGHSH and CDR2 is LQKENI. Trimming removed 2 bases from V and 3 bases from J, with 13 bases in between. This CDR3 region has 15 residues. In DNA, the CDR3 is TGTGCCAGCTCACCAACGGGGAGGCTGGACTATGGCTACACCTTC. Translating it yields CASSPTGRLDYGYTF.

This chain links TRBV7-9 with TRBJ1-1, with D possibly matching TRBD1 (6 bases). CDR3 length: 16 amino acids. CDR1 SEHNR and CDR2 FQNEAQ come from the germline V gene (reference sequence). V was cut by 2 bases and J by 0 bases, with 13 bases left in between. The CDR3 protein is CASSLSQGTMNTEAFF. CDR3 bases: TGTGCCAGCAGCTTATCTCAGGGGACCATGAACACTGAAGCTTTCTTT.

This chain's CDR3 is CASSLSGGQRTNEQFF. Here the CDR3 DNA reads TGTGCCAGCAGCTTAAGCGGGGGACAGCGAACGAATGAGCAGTTCTTC. The V and J genes are TRBV7-9 and TRBJ2-1; possible D gene TRBD2, 8 bases. The CDR3 has 16 residues. Germline lookup yields CDR1 SEHNR and CDR2 FQNEAQ (reference sequence). Trimming shortened V by 2 bases and J by 7 bases, and 18 bases separated the two germline ends.

The chain carries TRBV10-3 and TRBJ2-1; 13 bases line up with TRBD2. J was trimmed by 6 bases and V by 0 bases; bases with no gene match: 2. Germline loops: CDR1 ENHRY, CDR2 SYGVKD. CDR3 length equals 16 residues. The CDR3 coding sequence is TGTGCCATCAGTGAGTCGGGGACTAGCGGGGTCAATGAGCAGTTCTTC. It codes for CAISESGTSGVNEQFF.

The genes are TRBV1 and TRBJ1-3; the table's D call, TRBD1, has no DNA check behind it. TRBV1 is designated a pseudogene. There are 20 residues in the CDR3. As DNA, the CDR3 is TGCACCAGCAGCCAACCAAGGACTCTTTCGGCCAGGGGTTCTGGAAACACCATATATTTT. This codes for CTSSQPRTLSARGSGNTIYF.

V is TRBV18 and J is TRBJ2-7; D gene ambiguous. V was cut by 5 bases and J by 0 bases, with 11 bases left in between. This CDR3 comprises 14 residues. The V gene's germline CDR1 is KGHSH and CDR2 LQKENI. CDR3 sequence: CASSNSKSSYEQYF. In nucleotides, the CDR3 is TGTGCCAGCTCAAACAGCAAAAGCTCCTACGAGCAGTACTTC.

V is TRBV10-1 and J is TRBJ1-4; no reliable D call. This CDR3 has 14 amino acids. Between the trimmed V and J ends, which lost 2 bases and 1 base, there was a span of 5 bases. Germline lookup yields CDR1 WNHNN and CDR2 SYGVQD (reference sequence). As DNA, the CDR3 is TGCGCCAGCAGTGAGGGTAGAACTAATGAAAAACTGTTTTTT. Its translation: CASSEGRTNEKLFF.

This clone came up once. J is TRBJ1-2 and V is TRBV12-3 or TRBV12-4, with D possibly matching TRBD1 (5 bases). This CDR3 has 13 residues. With 5 bases removed from V and 0 bases from J, the gap between germline ends came to 7 bases. CDR3 DNA sequence: TGTGCCAGCAGTCCGGACACTAACTATGGCTACACCTTC. Translating gives CASSPDTNYGYTF.

The rearrangement uses TRBV9 and TRBJ2-1, with 7 bases that match TRBD2. The CDR3 runs 16 residues. Germline V gene sequence: CDR1 SGDLS, CDR2 YYNGEE. V gave up 0 bases and J gave up 7 bases; unmatched junction bases: 10. In DNA form, the CDR3 reads TGTGCCAGCAGCGTAGCTGGGGGAAAAGCGGGGAATGAGCAGTTCTTC. This gives the protein CASSVAGGKAGNEQFF.

The genes are TRBV9 and TRBJ1-4; D is ambiguous. The germline CDR1 and CDR2 sequences are SGDLS and YYNGEE. V dropped 4 bases and J dropped 8 bases, with 18 bases sitting between them. The CDR3 runs 15 residues. DNA of the CDR3: TGTGCCAGCAGCACAGTGGAGGGTGTATCCGAAAAACTGTTTTTT. Its translation is CASSTVEGVSEKLFF.